This entry lists 10 T cell receptor beta chains sequenced from one sample in a study of blood T cell repertoires in COVID-19. Method: immunoSEQ multiplex PCR; TCRdb's copy keeps in-frame clones and lacks some. This sample has about 150,000 clones, with around 82% found just once. The sequenced material came from PBMCs or T cells enriched from blood (not recorded which). The receptors were sampled from a woman aged 50 to 60 who had recovered from COVID-19.

This chain links TRBV5-1 with TRBJ2-3, with 8 bases aligning to TRBD1. The junction had 12 bases not matched to a gene; V was cut back by 3 bases and J by 0 bases. The length of the CDR3 is 18 residues. In germline, CDR1 is SGHRS, CDR2 YFSETQ. The DNA of the CDR3 is TGCGCCAGCAGCTCATCTTCCGGACAGGGTACTAGCACAGATACGCAGTATTTT. This gives the protein CASSSSSGQGTSTDTQYF.

The chain is built from TRBV2 and TRBJ2-3, with D perhaps matching TRBD2 (5 bases). V lost 4 bases and J lost 2, with 16 bases in between. CDR3 length: 16 amino acids. Germline loops: CDR1 SNHLY, CDR2 FYNNEI. The CDR3: CASSGLPQRFTDTQYF. The CDR3 DNA follows: TGTGCCAGCAGTGGACTACCCCAGAGGTTCACAGATACGCAGTATTTT.

The V call is TRBV9, the J call TRBJ1-3, with TRBD1 as a possible D gene (5 bases). The germline gives CDR1 SGDLS, CDR2 YYNGEE. The CDR3 covers 16 residues. Trimming shortened V by 3 bases and J by 1 base, and 14 bases separated the two germline ends. The CDR3 bases are TGTGCCAGCAGCGCAGTTCGGAGGGGATCTGGAAACACCATATATTTT. Protein: CASSAVRRGSGNTIYF.

The chain couples TRBV6-1 to TRBJ2-2; maybe TRBD2 (6 bases). In germline, CDR1 is MNHNS, CDR2 SASEGT. The CDR3 sequence is 13 residues long. Trimming stripped 3 bases from V and 9 bases from J, with 11 bases between. CDR3 region: CASSEGRSWELFF. CDR3 sequence (DNA): TGTGCCAGCAGTGAGGGGAGGTCCTGGGAGCTGTTTTTT.

This rearrangement joins TRBV5-1 to TRBJ1-1, with unresolved D. The CDR3 contains 16 residues. Germline loops: CDR1 SGHRS, CDR2 YFSETQ. With 7 bases removed from V and 7 bases from J, the gap between germline ends came to 26 bases. CDR3 sequence reads: CASGYITAGLGSEAFF. For the CDR3, the DNA is TGCGCCAGCGGCTACATCACGGCGGGTCTAGGGAGTGAAGCTTTCTTT.

The chain uses TRBV25-1 and TRBJ2-2; 8 nucleotides match TRBD2. V trimming: 5 bases; J trimming: 5 bases; junction bases outside the gene matches: 7. The CDR3 is made up of 15 amino acids. Germline V gene lookup returns CDR1 MGHDK and CDR2 SYGVNS. The CDR3 DNA reads as TGTGCCAGCAGTTTCGAAGCGGGGGTTACCGGGGAGCTGTTTTTT. The encoded protein is CASSFEAGVTGELFF.

This clone was seen only a few times. This chain connects TRBV6-6 to TRBJ1-2; 7 nucleotides line up with TRBD1. Losses at the gene ends were 5 bases for V and 2 bases for J; bases not matched to a gene: 5. The CDR3 has 14 amino acids. Per germline, CDR1 MNHNY and CDR2 SVGAGI (reference sequence). CDR3 region: CASSLWDSNYGYTF. Written as DNA, the CDR3 is TGTGCCAGCAGTCTATGGGACAGCAACTATGGCTACACCTTC.

The gene calls are TRBV6-6 and TRBJ1-6; TRBD1 might be the D (6 bases). This CDR3 spans 17 amino acids. Germline loops: CDR1 MNHNY, CDR2 SVGAGI (reference sequence). Trimming left V 5 bases short and J 0 bases short, with 14 bases between. The CDR3 loop is CASSQGLTSSYNSPLHF. CDR3 in DNA: TGTGCCAGCAGTCAGGGGCTAACGAGCTCCTATAATTCACCCCTCCACTTT.

This chain's CDR3 is CASVPSGGETQYF. In DNA form, the CDR3 reads TGTGCCAGCGTACCCTCCGGGGGGGAGACCCAGTACTTC. V gene TRBV12-3 or TRBV12-4 combines with J gene TRBJ2-5; 7 nucleotides align to TRBD2. Losses at the gene ends were 8 bases for V and 5 bases for J; bases not matched to a gene: 8. The CDR3 covers 13 residues.

The gene calls are TRBV19 and TRBJ1-1; TRBD1 matches at 7 bases. Germline lookup yields CDR1 LNHDA and CDR2 SQIVND (reference sequence). The CDR3 consists of 16 residues. V lost 6 bases, J lost 4 bases, and 14 bases stayed unmatched. The DNA for the CDR3 is TGTGCCAGTAGAAAGGGGGCGCGTAAGACGGGCACTGAAGCTTTCTTT. Translating gives CASRKGARKTGTEAFF.